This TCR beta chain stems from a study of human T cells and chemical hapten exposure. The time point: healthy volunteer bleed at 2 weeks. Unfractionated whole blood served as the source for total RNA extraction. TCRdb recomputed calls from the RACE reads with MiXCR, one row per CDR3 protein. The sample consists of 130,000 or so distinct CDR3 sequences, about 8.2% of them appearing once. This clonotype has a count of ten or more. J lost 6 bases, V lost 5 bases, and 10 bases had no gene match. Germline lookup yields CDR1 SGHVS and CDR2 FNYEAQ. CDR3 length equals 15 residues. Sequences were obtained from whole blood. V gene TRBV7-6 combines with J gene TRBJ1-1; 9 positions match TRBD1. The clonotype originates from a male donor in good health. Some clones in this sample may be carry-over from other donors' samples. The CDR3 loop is CASSTGTGIVAEAFF. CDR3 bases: TGTGCCAGCAGCACCGGGACAGGGATTGTGGCTGAAGCTTTCTTT.